Following are 5 T cell receptor beta chains from one sample sequenced in a study of OX40 agonist ivuxolimab in advanced cancers. The repertoire was sequenced with immunoSEQ multiplex PCR; TCRdb's copy has only in-frame clones and lacks some. The profile shows about 5,900 clones, approximately 77% of them singletons. Specimen: CD4+ or CD8+ T cells sorted from blood, collected in a trial of the OX40 agonist ivuxolimab. The origin of the receptors is an adult with an advanced solid tumor such as melanoma, head and neck, liver or kidney cancer.

The genes are TRBV7-4 and TRBJ2-7, with 11 bases aligning to TRBD1. J was trimmed by 5 bases and V by 1 base; bases with no gene match: 7. The CDR3 totals 16 residues. CDR1 is SGHVT and CDR2 is SQSDAQ in the germline V gene. The CDR3 DNA sequence: TGTGCCAGCAGCTTAGGGACAGGGGGCCATGTTGACGAGCAGTACTTC. It is translated as CASSLGTGGHVDEQYF.

The V and J genes are TRBV2 and TRBJ2-7, with D uncertain. V was shortened by 6 bases and J by 3 bases, with 15 bases between the two germline ends. The germline V gene encodes CDR1 SNHLY and CDR2 FYNNEI. The CDR3 loop spans 14 amino acids. The CDR3, as DNA: TGTGCCAGCAGCATCTCCGACGGCCTCTACGAGCAGTACTTC. Translation gives CASSISDGLYEQYF.

The gene calls are TRBV18 and TRBJ2-5, with 7 bases that match TRBD1. Germline values: CDR1 KGHSH, CDR2 LQKENI. The CDR3 length is 15 residues. J was trimmed by 1 base and V by 3 bases; bases with no gene match: 5. As DNA, the CDR3 is TGTGCCAGCTCACCCACAGGGGCACCCCAAGAGACCCAGTACTTC. The encoded protein is CASSPTGAPQETQYF.

As to this clone: Sequence at one end of the junction differs from germline and may be a read error. The V gene is TRBV14, the J gene TRBJ1-2; 10 bases are a match to TRBD1. Germline CDR1 is SGHDN and CDR2 is FVKESK. The CDR3 runs 16 residues. CDR3 region: CASSQWTGGGLYGFTF. The CDR3 DNA reads TGTGCCAGCAGCCAATGGACAGGGGGGGGTCTATATGGCTTCACCTTC.

The chain combines TRBV11-3 with TRBJ1-5, with D tentatively TRBD1 (6 bases). The length of the CDR3 is 16 residues. Trimming removed 3 bases at V and 6 bases at J, with 18 bases between. Germline-derived CDR1 and CDR2 are SGHNT and YENEEA. Here the CDR3 DNA reads TGTGCCAGCAGCTTGGATAATCAGGGGACTCGTCAGCCCCAGCATTTT. Its protein is CASSLDNQGTRQPQHF.